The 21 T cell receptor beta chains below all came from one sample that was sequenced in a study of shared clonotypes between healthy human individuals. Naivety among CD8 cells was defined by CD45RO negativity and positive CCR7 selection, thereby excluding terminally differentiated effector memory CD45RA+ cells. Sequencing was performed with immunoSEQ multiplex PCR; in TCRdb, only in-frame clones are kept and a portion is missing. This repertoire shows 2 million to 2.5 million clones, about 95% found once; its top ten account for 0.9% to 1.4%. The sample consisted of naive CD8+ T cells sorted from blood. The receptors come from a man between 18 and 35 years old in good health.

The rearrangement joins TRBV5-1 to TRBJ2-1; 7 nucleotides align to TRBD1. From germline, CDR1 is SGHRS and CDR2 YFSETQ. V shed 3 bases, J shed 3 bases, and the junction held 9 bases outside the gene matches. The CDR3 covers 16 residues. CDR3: CASSYDRESVYNEQFF. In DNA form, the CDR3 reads TGCGCCAGCAGCTACGACAGGGAGAGTGTCTACAATGAGCAGTTCTTC.

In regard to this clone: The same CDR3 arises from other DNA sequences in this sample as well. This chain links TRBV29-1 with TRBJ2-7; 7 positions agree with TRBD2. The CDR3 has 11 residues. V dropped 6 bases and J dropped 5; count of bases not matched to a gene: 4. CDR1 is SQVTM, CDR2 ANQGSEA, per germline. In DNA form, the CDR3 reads TGCAGCGTACGAGCGGGAAACGAGCAGTACTTC. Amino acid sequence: CSVRAGNEQYF.

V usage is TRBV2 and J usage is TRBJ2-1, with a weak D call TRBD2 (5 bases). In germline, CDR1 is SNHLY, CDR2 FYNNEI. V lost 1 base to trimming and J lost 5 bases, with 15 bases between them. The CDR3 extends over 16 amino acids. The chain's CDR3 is CASSEGGLGAHNEQFF. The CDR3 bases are TGTGCCAGCAGTGAAGGTGGGCTGGGAGCCCACAATGAGCAGTTCTTC.

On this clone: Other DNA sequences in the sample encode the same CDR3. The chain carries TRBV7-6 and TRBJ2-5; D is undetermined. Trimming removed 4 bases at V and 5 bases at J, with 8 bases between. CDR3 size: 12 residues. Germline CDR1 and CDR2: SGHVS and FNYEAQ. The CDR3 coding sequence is TGTGCCAGCAGCTCTACGGGCGAGACCCAGTACTTC. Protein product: CASSSTGETQYF. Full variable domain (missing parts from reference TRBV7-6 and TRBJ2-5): GAGVSQSPRYKVTKRGQDVALRCDPISGHVSLYWYRQALGQGPEFLTYFNYEAQQDKSGLPNDRFSAERPEGSISTLTIQRTEQRDSAMYRCASSSTGETQYFGPGTRLLVL.

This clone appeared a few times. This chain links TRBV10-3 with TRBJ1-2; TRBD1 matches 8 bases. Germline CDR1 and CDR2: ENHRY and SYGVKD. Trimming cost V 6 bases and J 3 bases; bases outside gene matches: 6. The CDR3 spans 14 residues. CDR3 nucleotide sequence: TGTGCCATCAGCATACAGGGGGGAGACTATGGCTACACCTTC. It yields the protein CAISIQGGDYGYTF.

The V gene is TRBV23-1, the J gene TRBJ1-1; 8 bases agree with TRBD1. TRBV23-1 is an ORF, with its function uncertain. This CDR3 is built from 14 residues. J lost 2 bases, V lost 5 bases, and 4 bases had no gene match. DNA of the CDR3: TGCGCCAGCAGTACGGACAGGGCCAACACTGAAGCTTTCTTT. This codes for CASSTDRANTEAFF.

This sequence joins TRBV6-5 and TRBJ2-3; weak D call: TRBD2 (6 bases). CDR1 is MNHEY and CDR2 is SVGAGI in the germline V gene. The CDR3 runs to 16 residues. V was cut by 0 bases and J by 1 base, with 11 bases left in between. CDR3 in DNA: TGTGCCAGCAGTTACTCTCCGGGAGACGGCACAGATACGCAGTATTTT. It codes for CASSYSPGDGTDTQYF.

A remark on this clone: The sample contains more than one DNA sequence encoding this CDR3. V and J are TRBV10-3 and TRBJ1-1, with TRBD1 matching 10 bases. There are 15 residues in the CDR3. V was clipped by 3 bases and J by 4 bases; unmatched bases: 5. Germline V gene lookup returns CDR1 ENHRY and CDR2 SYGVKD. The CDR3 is CAISDPGQGGTEAFF. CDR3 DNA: TGTGCCATCAGTGATCCCGGACAGGGGGGCACTGAAGCTTTCTTT.

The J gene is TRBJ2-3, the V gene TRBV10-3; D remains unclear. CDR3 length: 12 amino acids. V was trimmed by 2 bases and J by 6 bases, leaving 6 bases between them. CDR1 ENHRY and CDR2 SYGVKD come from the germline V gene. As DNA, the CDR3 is TGTGCCATCAGTGAGAGTAGGGATACGCAGTATTTT. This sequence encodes CAISESRDTQYF.

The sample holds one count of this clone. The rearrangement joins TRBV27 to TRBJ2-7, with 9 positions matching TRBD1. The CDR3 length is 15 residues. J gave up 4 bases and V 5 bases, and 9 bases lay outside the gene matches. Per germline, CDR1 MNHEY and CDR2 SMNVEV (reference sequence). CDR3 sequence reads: CASSATGQGGYEQYF. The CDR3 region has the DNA TGTGCCAGCAGTGCAACGGGACAGGGCGGATACGAGCAGTACTTC.

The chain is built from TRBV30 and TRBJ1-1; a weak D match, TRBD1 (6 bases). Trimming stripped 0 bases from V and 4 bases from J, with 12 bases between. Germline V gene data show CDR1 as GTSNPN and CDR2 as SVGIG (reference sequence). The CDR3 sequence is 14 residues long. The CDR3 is CAWSVWGARTEAFF. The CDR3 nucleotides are TGTGCCTGGAGTGTATGGGGGGCGCGCACTGAAGCTTTCTTT.

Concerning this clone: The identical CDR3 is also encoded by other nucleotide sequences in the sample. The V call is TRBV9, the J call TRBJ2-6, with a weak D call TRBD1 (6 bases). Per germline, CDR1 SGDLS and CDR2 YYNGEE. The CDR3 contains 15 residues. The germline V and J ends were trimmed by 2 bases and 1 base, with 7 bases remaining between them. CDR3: CASSVGASGANVLTF. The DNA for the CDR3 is TGTGCCAGCAGCGTGGGGGCATCTGGGGCCAACGTCCTGACTTTC.

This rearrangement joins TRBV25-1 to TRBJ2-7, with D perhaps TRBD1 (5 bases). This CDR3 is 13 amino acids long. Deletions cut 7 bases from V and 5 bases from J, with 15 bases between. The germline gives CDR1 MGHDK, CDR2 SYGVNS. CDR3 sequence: CASNQDILDEQYF. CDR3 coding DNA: TGTGCCAGCAACCAGGACATTTTGGACGAGCAGTACTTC.

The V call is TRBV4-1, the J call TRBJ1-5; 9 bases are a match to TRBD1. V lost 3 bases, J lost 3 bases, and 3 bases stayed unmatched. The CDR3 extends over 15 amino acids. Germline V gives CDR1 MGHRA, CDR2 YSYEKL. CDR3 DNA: TGCGCCAGCAGCCAGGCACAGGGGGCCAATCAGCCCCAGCATTTT. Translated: CASSQAQGANQPQHF.

In nucleotides, the CDR3 is TGTGCCAGCAGCCCCGGCGGGGGGACAGGGGATGGCTACACCTTC. It encodes CASSPGGGTGDGYTF. The V and J genes are TRBV9 and TRBJ1-2; TRBD1 agrees at 10 bases. CDR3 length: 15 amino acids. V gave up 4 bases and J gave up 6 bases; unmatched junction bases: 9. CDR1 is SGDLS and CDR2 is YYNGEE in the germline V gene. The whole variable domain, filled in from reference TRBV9 and TRBJ1-2, reads DSGVTQTPKHLITATGQRVTLRCSPRSGDLSVYWYQQSLDQGLQFLIQYYNGEERAKGNILERFSAQQFPDLHSELNLSSLELGDSALYFCASSPGGGTGDGYTFGSGTRLTVV.

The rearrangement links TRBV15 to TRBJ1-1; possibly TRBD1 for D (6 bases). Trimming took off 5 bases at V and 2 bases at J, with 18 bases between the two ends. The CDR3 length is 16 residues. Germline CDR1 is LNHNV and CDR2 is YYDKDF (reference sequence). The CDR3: CATSGIVRGTNTEAFF. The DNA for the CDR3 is TGTGCCACCAGCGGAATAGTCAGGGGCACAAACACTGAAGCTTTCTTT. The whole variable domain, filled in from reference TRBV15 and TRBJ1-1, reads DAMVIQNPRYQVTQFGKPVTLSCSQTLNHNVMYWYQQKSSQAPKLLFHYYDKDFNNEADTPDNFQSRRPNTSFCFLDIRSPGLGDTAMYLCATSGIVRGTNTEAFFGQGTRLTVV.

This chain's CDR3 is CASSSWTGVNYGYTF. DNA for the CDR3: TGTGCCAGCAGCTCCTGGACAGGGGTTAACTATGGCTACACCTTC. The V and J genes are TRBV5-4 and TRBJ1-2; the match to TRBD1 covers 9 bases. The CDR3 spans 15 residues. CDR1 and CDR2 from the germline V gene are SGHNT and YYREEE (reference sequence). J was trimmed by 1 base and V by 3 bases; bases with no gene match: 4.

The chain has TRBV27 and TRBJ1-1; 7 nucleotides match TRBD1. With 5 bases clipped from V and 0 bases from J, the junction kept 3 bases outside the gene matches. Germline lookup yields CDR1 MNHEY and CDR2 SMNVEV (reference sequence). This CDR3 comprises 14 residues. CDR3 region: CASSVTGLNTEAFF. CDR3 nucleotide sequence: TGTGCCAGCAGTGTGACAGGGCTGAACACTGAAGCTTTCTTT.

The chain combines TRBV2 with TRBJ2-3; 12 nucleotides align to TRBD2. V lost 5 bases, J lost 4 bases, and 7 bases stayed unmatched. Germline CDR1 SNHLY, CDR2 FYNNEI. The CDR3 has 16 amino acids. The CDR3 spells CASSWTSGMVPDTQYF. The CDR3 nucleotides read TGTGCCAGCAGTTGGACTAGCGGGATGGTCCCAGATACGCAGTATTTT.

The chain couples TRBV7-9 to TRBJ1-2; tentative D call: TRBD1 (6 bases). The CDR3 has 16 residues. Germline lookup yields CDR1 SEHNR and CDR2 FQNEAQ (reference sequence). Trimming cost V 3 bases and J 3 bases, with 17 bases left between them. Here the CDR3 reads CASSLDPGRGDYGYTF. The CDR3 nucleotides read TGTGCCAGCAGCTTGGATCCGGGCAGGGGTGACTATGGCTACACCTTC.

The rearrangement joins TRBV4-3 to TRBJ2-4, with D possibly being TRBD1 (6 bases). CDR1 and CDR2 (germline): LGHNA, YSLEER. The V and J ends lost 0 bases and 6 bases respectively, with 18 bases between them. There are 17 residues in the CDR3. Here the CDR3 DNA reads TGCGCCAGCAGCCAAGAGCCCGGACAGTATGAACGAAACATTCAGTACTTC. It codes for CASSQEPGQYERNIQYF.